What follows describes a single T cell receptor beta chain. Naive CD8 cells were CD45RO-negative, positively selected for CCR7, excluding terminally differentiated effector memory CD45RA+ cells. Within Nashville, Tennessee resided all donors, each a Caucasian adult. Some clones are missing from TCRdb's copy, which holds only in-frame ones; the method was immunoSEQ multiplex PCR. In the table there are about 2.1 million clones, just over 90% of which are singletons. Trimming cost V 0 bases and J 1 base, with 16 bases left between them. The CDR3 sequence is 18 residues long. Per the germline V gene, CDR1 is SGHTA and CDR2 is FQGNSA. The entry originates in a study of shared clonotypes between healthy human individuals. Study overall: Three CD4 naive, three CD4 memory, two CD8 naive and one CD8 memory plate were used per donor.

Sample: naive CD8+ T cells from PBMCs. The clonotype originates from a man younger than 35 in good health. Some clones in this sample may be carry-over from other donors' samples. The rearrangement links TRBV7-2 to TRBJ2-1; D ambiguous. The CDR3, as DNA: TGTGCCAGCAGCTTAGCGGTGGCTGCAAGCTGGTCCTACAATGAGCAGTTCTTC. It yields the protein CASSLAVAASWSYNEQFF.